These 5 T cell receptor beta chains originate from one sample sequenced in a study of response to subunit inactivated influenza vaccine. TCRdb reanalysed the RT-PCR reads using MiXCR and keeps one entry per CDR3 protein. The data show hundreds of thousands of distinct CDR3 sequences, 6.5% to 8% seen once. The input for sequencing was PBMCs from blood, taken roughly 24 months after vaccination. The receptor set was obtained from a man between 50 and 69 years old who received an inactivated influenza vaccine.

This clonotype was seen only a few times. The chain's CDR3 is CASSQNLGVATSGNTIYF. DNA for the CDR3: TGCGCCAGCAGCCAAAATCTGGGGGTTGCGACGTCCGGAAACACCATATATTTT. The gene calls are TRBV4-3 and TRBJ1-3; weak D call: TRBD1 (5 bases). V lost 2 bases to trimming and J lost 4 bases, with 21 bases between them. There are 18 residues in the CDR3. Germline V gives CDR1 LGHNA, CDR2 YSLEER.

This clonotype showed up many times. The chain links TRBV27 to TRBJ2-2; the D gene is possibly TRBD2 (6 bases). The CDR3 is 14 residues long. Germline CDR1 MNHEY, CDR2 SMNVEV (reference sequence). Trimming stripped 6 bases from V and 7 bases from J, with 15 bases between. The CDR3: CASRPTGVGGELFF. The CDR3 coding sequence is TGTGCCAGCAGACCCACGGGGGTAGGCGGGGAGCTGTTTTTT.

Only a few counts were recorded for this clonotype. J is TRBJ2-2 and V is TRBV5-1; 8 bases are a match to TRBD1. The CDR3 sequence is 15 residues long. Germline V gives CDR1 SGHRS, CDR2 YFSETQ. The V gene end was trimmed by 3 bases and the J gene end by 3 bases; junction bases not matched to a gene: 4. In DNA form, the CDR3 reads TGCGCCAGCAGCTCGCAGGGGGCCGACACCGGGGAGCTGTTTTTT. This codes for CASSSQGADTGELFF.

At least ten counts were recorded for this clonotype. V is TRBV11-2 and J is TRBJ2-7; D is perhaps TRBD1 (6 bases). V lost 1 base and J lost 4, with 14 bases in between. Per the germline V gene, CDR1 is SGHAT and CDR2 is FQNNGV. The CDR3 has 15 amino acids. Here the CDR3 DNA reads TGTGCCAGCAGCTTAGGGACAGAATTTTTTTACGAGCAGTACTTC. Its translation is CASSLGTEFFYEQYF.

CDR3: CASRKGTGDGYTF. The DNA of the CDR3 is TGTGCCAGCAGAAAAGGGACAGGAGATGGCTACACCTTC. The chain employs TRBV12-3 or TRBV12-4 and TRBJ1-2; 8 bases align to TRBD1. The V segment lost 6 bases and the J segment 6 bases; nucleotides outside the gene matches: 6. The CDR3 loop spans 13 amino acids.